A selection of T cell receptor beta chains follows, all from one sample in a study of blood T cell repertoires in COVID-19. Profiling relied on immunoSEQ multiplex PCR, and the TCRdb table lists in-frame clones only, not all of them. The sample records 100,000 or so clones, 85% being singletons. The sequencing sample was made of peripheral blood. Source of these receptors: an older woman with active or convalescent COVID-19. Each CDR3 is given with its conserved first and last residue. Each record gives: clone size, J gene, V gene, D gene, CDR3 DNA, CDR3 protein. D genes are given only for firm matches. The listing skips clone size in some rows; elsewhere it reads once, few, many or a size class.

.,TRBJ2-2,TRBV6-5,.,TGTGCCAGCAGTACAACTAGCACCGGGGAGCTGTTTTTT,CASSTTSTGELFF
.,TRBJ2-3,TRBV10-3,TRBD1,TGTGCCATCAGTGAGTCGGGACAGGGCGGCACAGATACGCAGTATTTT,CAISESGQGGTDTQYF
.,TRBJ2-1,TRBV27,.,TGTGCCAGCAGTTTTGGGGGGATGGTGACCTACAATGAGCAGTTCTTC,CASSFGGMVTYNEQFF
.,TRBJ2-7,TRBV5-4,.,TGTGCCAGCAGCTTGGCCCAGGGGGGATGGGGGGAGCAGTACTTC,CASSLAQGGWGEQYF
.,TRBJ2-7,TRBV18,TRBD2,TGTGCCAGCTCACCTATAAGCGGGGGGGGTCTCGACGAGCAGTACTTC,CASSPISGGGLDEQYF
.,TRBJ1-1,TRBV3-1/TRBV3-2,.,TGTGCCAGCAGCCTTAACTCCAAGAACACTGAAGCTTTCTTT,CASSLNSKNTEAFF
.,TRBJ1-5,TRBV28,.,TGTGCCAGCAGCCCCCGAAGGGGCGTTGGGCAGCCCCAGCATTTT,CASSPRRGVGQPQHF
.,TRBJ2-3,TRBV9,TRBD2,TGTGCCAGCAGCACAAGGACTAGCGGGGCCCTGGATACGCAGTATTTT,CASSTRTSGALDTQYF
.,TRBJ2-1,TRBV4-1,TRBD2,TGCGCCAGCAGCCAAGTAGACATGGGACTAGCGGGAAACAATGAGCAGTTCTTC,CASSQVDMGLAGNNEQFF
.,TRBJ1-5,TRBV10-2,TRBD1,TGCGCCAGCAGGGAGGACAGGGCAGAAGATCAGCCCCAGCATTTT,CASREDRAEDQPQHF
.,TRBJ2-3,TRBV9,TRBD2,TGTGCCAGCAGCGTAGGGAGGCTAGCGGGGCAGTATTTT,CASSVGRLAGQYF
.,TRBJ2-3,TRBV20-1,.,TGCAGTGCCTCGGATACGCAGTATTTT,CSASDTQYF
.,TRBJ2-1,TRBV3-1/TRBV3-2,.,TGTGCCAGCAGCCAAGTTTCGCAGTACAATGAGCAGTTCTTC,CASSQVSQYNEQFF
few,TRBJ2-2,TRBV5-1,TRBD2,TGCGCCAGCAGCTTGGCCGGGCGGGGGTACCGCGTGAACACCGGGGAGCTGTTTTTT,CASSLAGRGYRVNTGELFF
.,TRBJ2-3,TRBV6-1,.,TGTGCCAGCAGTGGAGGGTCCCCAGGAAGCACAGATACGCAGTATTTT,CASSGGSPGSTDTQYF
few,TRBJ2-2,TRBV30,TRBD1,TGTGCCTGGAGGGGACAGGGCAGTATCGGGGAGCTGTTTTTT,CAWRGQGSIGELFF
.,TRBJ1-3,TRBV7-2,.,TGTGCCAGCAGCTTAGTGAGGACAGACCTCTCTGGAAACACCATATATTTT,CASSLVRTDLSGNTIYF
.,TRBJ1-2,TRBV12-3/TRBV12-4,TRBD1,TGTGCCAGCAGTTTTGGGGACAGGGGCGGCTACACCTTC,CASSFGDRGGYTF
.,TRBJ2-1,TRBV6-2/TRBV6-3,TRBD2,TGTGCCAGCAGTTCCCCTCTAGCGGGGGGGCGGGGTGAGCAGTTCTTC,CASSSPLAGGRGEQFF
.,TRBJ2-3,TRBV29-1,TRBD1,TGCAGCGTTGGGACAGGGGGAACAGATACGCAGTATTTT,CSVGTGGTDTQYF
.,TRBJ2-1,TRBV29-1,.,TGCAGCGTTGAAGATGGTTTTTCGGAGTTCTTC,CSVEDGFSEFF
.,TRBJ1-1,TRBV10-1,.,TGCGCCACGGACAAGAATCCCCAGAACACTGAAGCTTTCTTT,CATDKNPQNTEAFF
.,TRBJ2-2,TRBV30,TRBD2,TGTGCCTGCCGGGAGGCGAACACCGGGGAGCTGTTTTTT,CACREANTGELFF
.,TRBJ1-5,TRBV19,TRBD1,TGTGCCAGTAAAGGGACAGGCTTTCAGCCCCAGCATTTT,CASKGTGFQPQHF
.,TRBJ1-5,TRBV10-3,TRBD1,TGTGCCATCAGTCAGGGGGGTGACAATCAGCCCCAGCATTTT,CAISQGGDNQPQHF
.,TRBJ2-1,TRBV5-1,TRBD2,TGCGCCAGCAGCGTCTTTAGCGGGAGCGACAATGAGCAGTTCTTC,CASSVFSGSDNEQFF
.,TRBJ2-5,TRBV2,TRBD1,TGTGCCAGCAGGGGCGGGACGACAGGGGTAGAGACCCAGTACTTC,CASRGGTTGVETQYF
.,TRBJ2-2,TRBV6-5,.,TGTGCCAGCAGCACCCCCGGAGGGGCCGGGGAGCTGTTTTTT,CASSTPGGAGELFF
.,TRBJ2-3,TRBV15,TRBD2,TGTGCCACCAGCAGGGTTCTAGCGGGAGTAGGGGATACGCAGTATTTT,CATSRVLAGVGDTQYF
.,TRBJ1-1,TRBV7-9,.,TGTGCCAGCAGCTTCGGGAGCCTGAACACTGAAGCTTTCTTT,CASSFGSLNTEAFF
.,TRBJ2-5,TRBV24-1,TRBD2,TGTGCCACCAGTGATGGTAGCGGGGGAAGGGAAGAGACCCAGTACTTC,CATSDGSGGREETQYF
.,TRBJ1-2,TRBV27,.,TGTGCCAGCAGTTCCCACAGGGTTGGAGATGGCTACACCTTC,CASSSHRVGDGYTF
few,TRBJ2-2,TRBV5-4,.,TGTGCCAGCAGCTTGGCAGGGCAGCCCGGGGAGCTGTTTTTT,CASSLAGQPGELFF
.,TRBJ1-5,TRBV19,.,TGTGCCAGTAGTATAGGAGGTCTTCAGCCCCAGCATTTT,CASSIGGLQPQHF
.,TRBJ1-6,TRBV2,.,TGTGCCAGCAGTTTAAGAGGGCAGGATTCACCCCTCCACTTT,CASSLRGQDSPLHF
once,TRBJ2-5,TRBV10-1,.,TGCGCCAGTCCGGGACTTTCAAAAGAGACCCAGTACTTC,CASPGLSKETQYF
.,TRBJ2-7,TRBV28,TRBD1,TGTGCCAGCAGTCACAATATACCAGGGGGTGCCTACGAGCAGTACTTC,CASSHNIPGGAYEQYF
.,TRBJ2-1,TRBV27,.,TGTGCCAGCAGTTTATCAGGCCTCGGAGGAACCTACAATGAGCAGTTCTTC,CASSLSGLGGTYNEQFF
.,TRBJ2-7,TRBV7-8,TRBD2,TGTGCCAGCAGCCGGACTAGCGGGGGGTTTTCCTACGAGCAGTACTTC,CASSRTSGGFSYEQYF
few,TRBJ1-1,TRBV19,.,TGTGCCAGCACCAACAGGTTACGCACTGAAGCTTTCTTT,CASTNRLRTEAFF
.,TRBJ1-4,TRBV14,TRBD1,TGTGCCAGCAGCCGGACAGGGGGCGTTGAAAAACTGTTTTTT,CASSRTGGVEKLFF
.,TRBJ2-7,TRBV7-9,.,TGTGCCAGCAGCTTAGTTCAGTCGGGGGACGAGCAGTACTTC,CASSLVQSGDEQYF
.,TRBJ1-4,TRBV18,.,TGTGCCAGCTCACCATTCGGACTACAAGAAAAACTGTTTTTT,CASSPFGLQEKLFF
once,TRBJ1-1,TRBV3-1/TRBV3-2,.,TGTGCCAGCAGCCGGGCATCCACTGAAGCTTTCTTT,CASSRASTEAFF
few,TRBJ1-4,TRBV7-9,.,TGTGCCAGCAGCCTAGGAACAACCGAGACTGGTGAAAAACTGTTTTTT,CASSLGTTETGEKLFF
.,TRBJ1-5,TRBV28,.,TGTGCCAGCAGTTCTACAGGGACTAGCAATCAGCCCCAGCATTTT,CASSSTGTSNQPQHF
.,TRBJ2-2,TRBV7-9,.,TGTGCCAGCAGCTTAGCGACGGCGGGGAACACCGGGGAGCTGTTTTTT,CASSLATAGNTGELFF
once,TRBJ2-5,TRBV7-3,.,TGTGCCAGCAGCCCACGGGGGGCCCAAGAGACCCAGTACTTC,CASSPRGAQETQYF
few,TRBJ2-7,TRBV6-1,.,TGTGCCAGCAGTGAACAATCCTACGAGCAGTACTTC,CASSEQSYEQYF
.,TRBJ1-1,TRBV28,.,TGTGCCAGCAGTCCTGACAGCCTGAACACTGAAGCTTTCTTT,CASSPDSLNTEAFF
.,TRBJ1-1,TRBV5-1,TRBD1,TGCGCCAGCAGCCGAACAAACGACAGGGAGGCTTTCTTT,CASSRTNDREAFF
.,TRBJ1-1,TRBV2,.,TGTGCCAGCAGTGAAGCTGGGGGAGGACATACGAACACTGAAGCTTTCTTT,CASSEAGGGHTNTEAFF